The entry below describes one T cell receptor (beta chain). Its antigen is unknown. Tumor or blood genomic DNA was sequenced, with inputs of about 600 ng to 6,004 ng. The record originates from a study of T cells in tumors after PD-1 blockade. Study-level information: A subset received ongoing vismodegib 150 mg daily alongside anti-PD-1 therapy. Study-level results: Peripheral recruitment is suggested, as some novel exhausted tumor clones were in pre-treatment blood.

Clones were read by immunoSEQ multiplex PCR, and TCRdb kept only the in-frame ones, dropping some. The repertoire has 14,000 to 15,000 clones, almost 85% of them found once; the top ten carry about 22%. The CDR3 length is 12 residues. Per germline, CDR1 SNHLY and CDR2 FYNNEI. The ends were cut back, 6 bases at V and 7 bases at J, with 9 bases in the middle. The chain carries TRBV2 and TRBJ1-4; the D is unclear. Specimen: PBMCs, collected after anti-PD-1 treatment. This TCR was sampled from a human donor with basal cell carcinoma. The CDR3 protein is CASSRRREKLFF. The DNA of the CDR3 is TGTGCCAGCAGCCGGAGGCGTGAAAAACTGTTTTTT.